These 19 T cell receptor beta chains were sequenced from one sample in a study of immune characterization of retroperitoneal liposarcoma. TCRdb reprocessed the PCR reads via MiXCR and lists one record per CDR3 protein. Of 9,500 to 12,000 distinct CDR3 sequences listed, 27% were seen once; the top ten hold around 9%. Sequencing was done on a sample of tumor tissue. All receptors derive from a female donor with retroperitoneal liposarcoma.

This chain connects TRBV7-2 to TRBJ2-3; D not certain. The CDR3 spans 13 residues. Trimming took 2 bases from V and 5 from J, leaving 8 bases between them. Germline V gene sequence: CDR1 SGHTA, CDR2 FQGNSA. DNA of the CDR3: TGTGCCAGCAGCTTATCGGCCCTAGATACGCAGTATTTT. Amino acids: CASSLSALDTQYF.

This clonotype counts as medium-sized (0.01 to 0.1%). CDR3 bases: TGTGCCAGCAGCCGGACTAGCGGCGCCTACAATGAGCAGTACTTC. This sequence encodes CASSRTSGAYNEQYF. The chain has TRBV7-2 and TRBJ2-1, with TRBD2 matching over 10 bases. The tail of the sequence fits TRBJ2-7 better, so the J call may be wrong. Germline CDR1 SGHTA, CDR2 FQGNSA. The CDR3 is made up of 15 amino acids.

This clonotype was observed many times. The chain combines TRBV6-1 with TRBJ1-5, with 8 bases that match TRBD1. V lost 8 bases to trimming and J lost 6 bases; unmatched junction nucleotides: 6. The CDR3 runs 13 residues. Germline CDR1 MNHNS, CDR2 SASEGT. CDR3 amino acids: CASANTGGQPQHF. DNA for the CDR3: TGTGCCAGCGCGAACACAGGGGGTCAGCCCCAGCATTTT.

As for this clonotype: This may stem from a read error, because a much larger clone lies one nucleotide away. V gene TRBV6-1 combines with J gene TRBJ1-6, with 7 positions matching TRBD1. Per germline, CDR1 MNHNS and CDR2 SASEGT. The CDR3 is 15 amino acids. The CDR3 loop reads CASIARDRIRAPHHF. The CDR3 nucleotides are TGTGCCAGCATCGCCCGGGACAGAATAAGGGCACCCCACCACTTT.

The genes are TRBV6-4 and TRBJ1-1; D gene ambiguous. The CDR3 spans 14 residues. In germline, CDR1 is MRHNA, CDR2 SNTAGT. The ends were cut back, 6 bases at V and 0 bases at J, with 11 bases in the middle. CDR3 residues: CASSRLALNTEAFF. In nucleotides, the CDR3 is TGTGCCAGCAGCAGATTGGCCTTGAACACTGAAGCTTTCTTT.

This clonotype was counted many times. The chain joins TRBV11-3 to TRBJ2-1, with TRBD2 identical over 7 bases. The end of the DNA fits TRBJ2-7 better, so the J call may be wrong. There are 16 residues in the CDR3. CDR1 SGHNT and CDR2 YENEEA come from the germline V gene. The DNA of the CDR3 is TGTGCCAGCAGCTTAGGGGGACTACCTTCATACAATGAGCAGTACTTC. It yields the protein CASSLGGLPSYNEQYF.

This clonotype counts as medium-sized. This chain connects TRBV12-3 or TRBV12-4 to TRBJ2-1, with TRBD2 matching over 14 bases. The V segment lost 5 bases and the J segment 9 bases; nucleotides outside the gene matches: 6. The CDR3 runs 15 residues. The CDR3 spells CASSLGTSGSGEQFF. CDR3 in DNA: TGTGCCAGCAGTCTAGGGACTAGCGGGAGCGGTGAGCAGTTCTTC.

This clonotype is medium-sized (0.01 to 0.1%). This rearrangement joins TRBV6-1 to TRBJ2-1; a weak D match, TRBD2 (7 bases). The J call may be in error: the DNA end matches TRBJ2-7 better. The CDR3 loop spans 14 amino acids. Looked up from germline, CDR1 is MNHNS and CDR2 is SASEGT. DNA of the CDR3: TGTGCCAGCAGAGAGGGGGGGTTAGAGGACGAGCAGTACTTC. It translates to CASREGGLEDEQYF.

The count of this clonotype is one. The rearrangement uses TRBV6-1 and TRBJ2-5; D remains unclear. This CDR3 region has 11 residues. With 7 bases removed from V and 11 bases from J, the gap between germline ends came to 14 bases. The germline CDR1 and CDR2 sequences are MNHNS and SASEGT. CDR3 DNA: TGTGCCAGCACGCGTGACAATGAGCAGTACTTC. The encoded protein is CASTRDNEQYF.

The V and J genes are TRBV4-1 and TRBJ2-5, with 10 bases aligning to TRBD2. The germline CDR1 and CDR2 sequences are MGHRA and YSYEKL. V dropped 0 bases and J dropped 11; count of bases not matched to a gene: 12. This CDR3 is 16 amino acids long. The CDR3 sequence is CASSQERAGGLNEQYF. In DNA form, the CDR3 reads TGCGCCAGCAGCCAAGAGCGAGCGGGGGGGCTCAATGAGCAGTACTTC.

V usage is TRBV6-5 and J usage is TRBJ1-2; 7 bases are a match to TRBD1. The CDR3 runs to 13 residues. In germline, CDR1 is MNHEY, CDR2 SVGAGI. J gave up 6 bases and V 5 bases, and 6 bases lay outside the gene matches. The CDR3 protein is CASSTTGEDGYTF. As DNA, the CDR3 is TGTGCCAGCAGTACCACAGGGGAGGATGGCTACACCTTC.

This clonotype was seen many times. The J gene is TRBJ2-3, the V gene TRBV7-3; TRBD2 aligns across 8 bases. The CDR3 covers 16 residues. J lost 1 base, V lost 5 bases, and 8 bases had no gene match. Germline loops: CDR1 SGHTA, CDR2 FQGTGA. This chain's CDR3 is CASSTSLAVGTDTQYF. The CDR3, as DNA: TGTGCCAGCAGCACCTCACTAGCGGTAGGCACAGATACGCAGTATTTT.

By frequency in the sample, this clonotype is medium-sized. The chain has TRBV7-2 and TRBJ2-1, with D perhaps being TRBD1 or TRBD2 (6 bases each). Trimming shortened V by 5 bases and J by 13 bases, and 24 bases separated the two germline ends. Germline-derived CDR1 and CDR2 are SGHTA and FQGNSA. This CDR3 comprises 15 residues. As DNA, the CDR3 is TGTGCCAGCAGCCGTAGGGGGAGGATCGAAGAGACCCAGTTCTTC. Translating it yields CASSRRGRIEETQFF. Based on the CDR3 plus reference TRBV7-2 and TRBJ2-1, the full variable domain is GAGVSQSPSNKVTEKGKDVELRCDPISGHTALYWYRQSLGQGLEFLIYFQGNSAPDKSGLPSDRFSAERTGGSVSTLTIQRTQQEDSAVYLCASSRRGRIEETQFFGPGTRLTVL.

This rearrangement joins TRBV28 to TRBJ2-5, with 8 bases matching TRBD2. Gene TRBJ2-7 matches the end of the DNA better, so the J call may be wrong. This CDR3 comprises 16 residues. Germline V lookup: CDR1 MDHEN, CDR2 SYDVKM. Written as DNA, the CDR3 is TGTGCCAGCAGTTTGGTCCGGAGCGGGAGTCAGTACGAGCAGTACTTC. Its translation: CASSLVRSGSQYEQYF.

J is TRBJ2-7 and V is TRBV6-1; D may be TRBD2 (6 bases). Trimming pared 0 bases from V and 1 base from J, leaving 19 bases between. The CDR3 covers 18 residues. Germline loops: CDR1 MNHNS, CDR2 SASEGT. CDR3 DNA: TGTGCCAGCAGTGAAGCGGGGTTGGGTTGGGACTGGTCCTACGAGCAGTACTTC. Its translation: CASSEAGLGWDWSYEQYF.

This clonotype has a handful of counts. The V gene is TRBV12-3 or TRBV12-4, the J gene TRBJ1-4, with unresolved D. The CDR3 loop spans 12 amino acids. The V and J ends lost 3 bases and 5 bases respectively, with 4 bases between them. CDR3 amino acids: CASSLENEKLFF. As DNA, the CDR3 is TGTGCCAGCAGTTTGGAAAATGAAAAACTGTTTTTT.

J is TRBJ2-3 and V is TRBV11-2; D gene ambiguous. CDR3 length: 11 residues. The V and J ends lost 10 bases and 7 bases respectively, with 12 bases between them. Germline V gene data show CDR1 as SGHAT and CDR2 as FQNNGV. DNA for the CDR3: TGTGCCACCTTACCCGAAAATACGCAGTATTTT. Translation: CATLPENTQYF.

This clonotype was counted at least ten times. This sequence joins TRBV6-1 and TRBJ2-4; D is uncertain. This CDR3 is built from 14 residues. Trimming shortened V by 7 bases and J by 0 bases, and 10 bases separated the two germline ends. Germline assignment: CDR1 MNHNS and CDR2 SASEGT. The CDR3 loop is CASNQDLAKNIQYF. DNA for the CDR3: TGTGCCAGCAATCAAGACCTAGCCAAAAACATTCAGTACTTC.

This chain connects TRBV12-3 or TRBV12-4 to TRBJ1-1; TRBD1 is a possible D gene (5 bases). Trimming left V 5 bases short and J 2 bases short, with 9 bases between. The CDR3 is made up of 13 amino acids. The CDR3 DNA sequence: TGTGCCAGCAGTATGGACACAAACACTGAAGCTTTCTTT. Translated: CASSMDTNTEAFF.